These 9 T cell receptor beta chains were all obtained from the same sample, sequenced in a study of blood T cell repertoires in COVID-19. Some clones are missing from TCRdb's copy, which holds only in-frame ones; the method was immunoSEQ multiplex PCR. The sample yields some 170,000 clones, 85% seen once. The specimen was PBMCs or T cells enriched from blood (not recorded which). The receptors here all came from a man in his forties or fifties who had recovered from COVID-19.

The J gene is TRBJ1-5, the V gene TRBV6-1; the D is unclear. V was pared by 0 bases and J by 6 bases, with 12 bases between. From germline, CDR1 is MNHNS and CDR2 SASEGT. The CDR3 has 15 residues. The DNA for the CDR3 is TGTGCCAGCAGTGAAGCTGGCGGGGAGGGTCAGCCCCAGCATTTT. It specifies CASSEAGGEGQPQHF.

This clone was observed a single time. The chain couples TRBV27 to TRBJ2-7; D remains unclear. The CDR3 contains 13 residues. Germline CDR1 MNHEY, CDR2 SMNVEV (reference sequence). V dropped 2 bases and J dropped 1 base, with 6 bases sitting between them. This chain's CDR3 is CASSLDISYEQYF. In DNA, the CDR3 is TGTGCCAGCAGTTTAGACATTTCCTACGAGCAGTACTTC.

The chain combines TRBV29-1 with TRBJ1-1; D is unclear. There are 11 residues in the CDR3. Germline V lookup: CDR1 SQVTM, CDR2 ANQGSEA. The V and J ends lost 7 bases and 3 bases respectively, with 9 bases between them. The CDR3 sequence is CSDDGYTEAFF. The CDR3 DNA reads as TGCAGCGACGACGGGTACACTGAAGCTTTCTTT.

V is TRBV7-9 and J is TRBJ1-1, with unresolved D. The CDR3 covers 13 residues. The V end was cut by 5 bases, the J end by 0 bases, with 7 bases between. Germline V lookup: CDR1 SEHNR, CDR2 FQNEAQ (reference sequence). The CDR3 here is CASSPYMNTEAFF. CDR3 nucleotides: TGTGCCAGCAGCCCCTATATGAACACTGAAGCTTTCTTT.

The genes are TRBV28 and TRBJ2-5; TRBD1 might be the D (5 bases). Trimming left V 5 bases short and J 7 bases short, with 8 bases between. Germline V lookup: CDR1 MDHEN, CDR2 SYDVKM. The CDR3 consists of 11 residues. CDR3 in amino acids: CASSLQGTQYF. The CDR3 nucleotides are TGTGCCAGCAGTCTCCAGGGGACCCAGTACTTC.

The rearrangement links TRBV9 to TRBJ2-7, with D unclear. This CDR3 region has 14 residues. CDR1 SGDLS and CDR2 YYNGEE come from the germline V gene. Trimming shortened V by 0 bases and J by 0 bases, and 7 bases separated the two germline ends. The chain's CDR3 is CASSVGPSSYEQYF. The CDR3 nucleotides are TGTGCCAGCAGCGTAGGGCCAAGCTCCTACGAGCAGTACTTC.

This chain's CDR3 is CATEQGLGTEAFF. The CDR3, as DNA: TGTGCCACAGAACAGGGTCTGGGGACTGAAGCTTTCTTT. The chain joins TRBV19 to TRBJ1-1; tentatively, D is TRBD1 (6 bases). CDR3 length: 13 amino acids. V lost 10 bases and J lost 5, with 17 bases in between. In germline, CDR1 is LNHDA, CDR2 SQIVND (reference sequence).

The J gene is TRBJ2-2, the V gene TRBV6-5; 9 bases are shared with TRBD1. The CDR3 covers 16 residues. Looked up from germline, CDR1 is MNHEY and CDR2 is SVGAGI. J was trimmed by 6 bases and V by 3 bases; bases with no gene match: 8. The CDR3 nucleotides are TGTGCCAGCAGTTATCGGACAGGGGAGGTCTCCGGGGAGCTGTTTTTT. Translating gives CASSYRTGEVSGELFF.

V is TRBV12-5 and J is TRBJ1-5, with a possible D match to TRBD1 (5 bases). Trimming took off 1 base at V and 3 bases at J, with 10 bases between the two ends. The CDR3 loop spans 15 amino acids. Germline V gives CDR1 LGHNT, CDR2 FRNRAP. CDR3 bases: TGTGCTAGTGGTTTGGATGCAGGGAACAATCAGCCCCAGCATTTT. The encoded protein is CASGLDAGNNQPQHF.